The source of this T cell receptor (beta chain) is a study of T cells after yellow fever vaccination. This clonotype occurred a few times. Template switching with 5'RACE generated the TCR cDNA and added a universal primer site and UMIs. MiXCR, run by TCRdb on the 5' RACE reads, gives a single entry per CDR3 protein. Of some 340,000 distinct CDR3 sequences in the sample, roughly 4.3% were seen once. This CDR3 contains 14 residues. Germline V gene sequence: CDR1 SGDLS, CDR2 YYNGEE. Trimming took off 3 bases at V and 2 bases at J, with 10 bases between the two ends. The gene calls are TRBV9 and TRBJ2-3; D gene unclear. The sample in question was PBMCs, obtained 5 days after the yellow fever booster vaccination. The sequence came from a man between 18 and 29 years old who received the YFV17D yellow fever vaccine. CDR3 sequence (DNA): TGTGCCAGCAGCGCAACCCCCCTCACAGATACGCAGTATTTT. This codes for CASSATPLTDTQYF.